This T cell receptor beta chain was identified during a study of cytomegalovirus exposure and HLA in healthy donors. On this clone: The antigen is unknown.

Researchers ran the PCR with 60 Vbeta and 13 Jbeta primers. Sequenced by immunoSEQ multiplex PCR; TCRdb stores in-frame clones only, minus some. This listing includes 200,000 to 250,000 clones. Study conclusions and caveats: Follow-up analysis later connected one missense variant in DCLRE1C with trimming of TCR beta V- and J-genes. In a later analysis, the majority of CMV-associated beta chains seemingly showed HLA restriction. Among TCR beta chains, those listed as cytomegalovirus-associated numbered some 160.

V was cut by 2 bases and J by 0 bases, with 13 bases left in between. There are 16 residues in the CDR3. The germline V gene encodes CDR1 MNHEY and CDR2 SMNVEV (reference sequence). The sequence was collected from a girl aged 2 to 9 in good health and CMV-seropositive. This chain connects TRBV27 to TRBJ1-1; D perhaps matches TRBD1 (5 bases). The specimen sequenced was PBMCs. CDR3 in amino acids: CASSLRPDTLNTEAFF. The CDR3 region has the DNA TGTGCCAGCAGTTTACGCCCGGACACACTGAACACTGAAGCTTTCTTT.